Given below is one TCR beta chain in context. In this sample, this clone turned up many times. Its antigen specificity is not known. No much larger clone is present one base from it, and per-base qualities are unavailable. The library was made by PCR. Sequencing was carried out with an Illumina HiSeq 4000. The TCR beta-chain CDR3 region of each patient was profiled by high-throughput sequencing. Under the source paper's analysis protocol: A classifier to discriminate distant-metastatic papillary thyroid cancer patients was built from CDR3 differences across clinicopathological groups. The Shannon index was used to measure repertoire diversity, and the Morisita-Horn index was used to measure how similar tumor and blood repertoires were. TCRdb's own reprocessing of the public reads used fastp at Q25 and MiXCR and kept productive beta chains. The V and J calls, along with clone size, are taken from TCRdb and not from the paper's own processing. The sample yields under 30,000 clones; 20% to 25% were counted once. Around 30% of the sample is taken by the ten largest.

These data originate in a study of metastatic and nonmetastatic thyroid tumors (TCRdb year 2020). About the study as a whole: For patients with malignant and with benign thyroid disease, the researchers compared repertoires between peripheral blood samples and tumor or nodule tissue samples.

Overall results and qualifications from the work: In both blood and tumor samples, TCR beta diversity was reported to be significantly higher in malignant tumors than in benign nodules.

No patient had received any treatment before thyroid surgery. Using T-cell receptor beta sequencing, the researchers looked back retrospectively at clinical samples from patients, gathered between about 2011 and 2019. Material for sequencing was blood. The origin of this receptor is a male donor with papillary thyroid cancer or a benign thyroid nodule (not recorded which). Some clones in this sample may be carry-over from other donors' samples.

The CDR3 loop reads CSARGGAVSHTEAFF. The DNA sequence reads TGCAGTGCTAGAGGAGGGGCGGTTAGCCACACTGAAGCTTTCTTT. The chain links TRBV20-1 with TRBJ1-1; the D gene is possibly TRBD1, with 5 bases matching. Trimming takes 1 base from V and 3 bases from J, and the germline ends sit 15 bases apart. Measured from the cysteine to the phenylalanine, the CDR3 is 15 residues long. Here the CDR3 DNA is all that survives: 45 bases in frame from base 1. CDR1 and CDR2 are drawn from the germline V gene (reference sequence): DFQATT, SNEGSKA.